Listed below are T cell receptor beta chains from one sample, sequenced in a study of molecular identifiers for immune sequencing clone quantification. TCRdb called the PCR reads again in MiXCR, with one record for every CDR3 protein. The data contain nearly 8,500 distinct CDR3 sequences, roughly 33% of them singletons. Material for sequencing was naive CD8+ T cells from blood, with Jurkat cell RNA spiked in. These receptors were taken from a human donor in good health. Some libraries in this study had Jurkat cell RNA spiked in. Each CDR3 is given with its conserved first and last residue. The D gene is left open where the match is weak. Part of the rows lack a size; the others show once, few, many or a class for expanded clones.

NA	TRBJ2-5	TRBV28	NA	TGTGCTGGGCAACCTACTAACCGACAGGAACGAGAGACCCAGTACTTC	CAGQPTNRQERETQYF
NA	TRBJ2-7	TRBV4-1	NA	TGCTCCAGCAGTCAATCCCGGGACTGGGGGGGCCGGGAACAGTACTTC	CSSSQSRDWGGREQYF
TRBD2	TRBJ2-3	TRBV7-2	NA	TGTGCCAGCAGCCGGGGACTAGCAAGAGATACGCAGTATTTT	CASSRGLARDTQYF
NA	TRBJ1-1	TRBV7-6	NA	TGTGCCAGCAGTCCCCTGGGGACTGAAGCTTTCTTT	CASSPLGTEAFF
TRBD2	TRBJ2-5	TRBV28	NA	TGTGCCAGCAGTTTTAGTAGCGGGTCTCAAGAGTCCCAGTACTTC	CASSFSSGSQESQYF
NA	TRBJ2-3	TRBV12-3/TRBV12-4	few	TGTGCCAGCAGTCCCCCGGTTGCCGATACGCAGTATTTT	CASSPPVADTQYF
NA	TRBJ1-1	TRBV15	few	TGTGCCACCAGCGGCGGATACACTGAAGCTTTCTTT	CATSGGYTEAFF
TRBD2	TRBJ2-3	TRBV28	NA	TGTGCCAGCAGTCTTACCCCGGGACTAGCTGCAGATACGCAGTATTTT	CASSLTPGLAADTQYF
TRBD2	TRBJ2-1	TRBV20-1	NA	TGCAGTGCTAGAGATCTAGGCGGGAGCAACAATGAGCAGTTCTTC	CSARDLGGSNNEQFF
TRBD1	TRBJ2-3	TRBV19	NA	TGTGCCAGTAGTTTCCAGGGGGCGAAAGATACGCAGTATTTT	CASSFQGAKDTQYF
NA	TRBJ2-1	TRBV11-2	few	TGTGCCAGCAGCTCCGGGAGTTCAAGGTCTGCTGAGCAGTTCTTC	CASSSGSSRSAEQFF
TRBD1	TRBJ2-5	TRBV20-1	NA	TGCAGTGCTAGAGTTAATAGTATGACAGGGATCTGGGAGCCCCAGTACTTC	CSARVNSMTGIWEPQYF
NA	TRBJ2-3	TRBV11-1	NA	TGTGTCAGCAGCTTTTATGCTGGGACCGGCACAGATACGCAGTATTTT	CVSSFYAGTGTDTQYF
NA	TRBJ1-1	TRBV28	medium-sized	TGTGCCAGCGGAACCGTAGAACAGGTCGGGTACACTGAAGCTTTCTTT	CASGTVEQVGYTEAFF
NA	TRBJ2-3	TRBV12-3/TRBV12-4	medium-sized	TGTGCCAGCAGTCCCGCCCACCGCACAGGGAGCCCGGGGACTAGCACAGATACGCAGTATTTT	CASSPAHRTGSPGTSTDTQYF
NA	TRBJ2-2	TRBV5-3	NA	TGTGCCAGCAGCTTAGGGGGGTTCAACACCGGGGAGCTGCTTTTT	CASSLGGFNTGELLF
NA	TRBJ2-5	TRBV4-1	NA	TGCGCCAGCAGCCCTGGACCAGGTTGGGAGACCCAGTACTTC	CASSPGPGWETQYF
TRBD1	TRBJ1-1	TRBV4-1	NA	TGCGCCAGCAGCCCCCGACAGGGAAACACTGAAGCTATCTTT	CASSPRQGNTEAIF
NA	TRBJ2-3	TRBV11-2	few	TGTGCCAGCAGGGGCCCCTCAGGCACAGATACGCAGTATTTT	CASRGPSGTDTQYF
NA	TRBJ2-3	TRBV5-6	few	TGTGCCAGCAGCAGGGACATCACAGATACGCAGTATTTT	CASSRDITDTQYF
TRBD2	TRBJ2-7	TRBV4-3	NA	TGCGCCAGCAGCCAAGGCCGGAGCGGGAGTTACGAGCAGTACTTC	CASSQGRSGSYEQYF
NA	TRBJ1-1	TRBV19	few	TGTGCCAGTAGTATAGATCTGAACACTGAAGCTTTCTTT	CASSIDLNTEAFF
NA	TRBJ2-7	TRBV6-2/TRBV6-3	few	TGTGCCAGCAGTTACGGAGTGGCCGCCTACGAGCAGTACTTC	CASSYGVAAYEQYF
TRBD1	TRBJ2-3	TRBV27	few	TGTGCCAGCAGCCCCGGACAGGGGGCTAATACGCAGTATTTT	CASSPGQGANTQYF
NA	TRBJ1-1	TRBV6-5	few	TGTGCCAGCAGTTGGCGGGGGAACACTGAAGCTTTCTTT	CASSWRGNTEAFF
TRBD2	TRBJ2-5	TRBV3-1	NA	TGTGCCAGCAGCCATAAGACTAGGACTAGCGGGAGAGAGACCCAGTACTTC	CASSHKTRTSGRETQYF
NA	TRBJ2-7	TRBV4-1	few	TGCGCCAGCAGCCAAGATTACTACGAGCAGTACTTC	CASSQDYYEQYF
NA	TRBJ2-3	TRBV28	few	TGTGCCAGCAGTTTTACTCTGGACGGATCTAGCACAGATACGCAGTATTTT	CASSFTLDGSSTDTQYF
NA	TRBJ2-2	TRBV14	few	TGTGCCAGCAGCCGAGCAGGCACCGGGGAGCTGTTTTTT	CASSRAGTGELFF
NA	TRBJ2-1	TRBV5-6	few	TGTGCCAGCAGCTCCGTAGCGTACTCCTACAATGAGCAGTTCTTC	CASSSVAYSYNEQFF